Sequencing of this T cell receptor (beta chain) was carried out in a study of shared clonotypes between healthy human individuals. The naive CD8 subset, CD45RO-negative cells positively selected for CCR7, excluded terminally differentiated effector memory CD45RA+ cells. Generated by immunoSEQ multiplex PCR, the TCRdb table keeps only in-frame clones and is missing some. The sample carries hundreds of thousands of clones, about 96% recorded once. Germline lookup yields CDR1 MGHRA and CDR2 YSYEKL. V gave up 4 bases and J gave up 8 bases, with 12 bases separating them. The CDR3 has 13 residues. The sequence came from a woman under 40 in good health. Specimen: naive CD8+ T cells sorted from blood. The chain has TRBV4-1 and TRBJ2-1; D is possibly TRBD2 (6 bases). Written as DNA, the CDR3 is TGCGCCAGCAGCCCGCTTTGGGGGGATGAGCAGTTCTTC. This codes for CASSPLWGDEQFF.